The source of this T cell receptor (beta chain) is a study of T cell responses to AZD1222 COVID-19 vaccine (dated by TCRdb to about 2021). General notes on the study: AZD1222 recipients given second doses at about 4 weeks or at about 12 weeks were pooled, since spike-specific TCR depth and breadth were not found to differ between the two schedules. TCR sequencing covered some 240 trial participants: approximately 200 given two doses of AZD1222 and 26 given two doses of MenACWY control vaccine. Trial participants were enrolled into age subgroups of 18-55, 56-69 and 70-plus years, which contained approximately 150, 30 and 60 TCR-sequenced participants, respectively.

The cysteine opens and the phenylalanine closes a CDR3 of 16 amino acids. The DNA shown is the 48-base CDR3, in frame from base 1. As to this clone: This receptor's antigen is unknown. Per-base qualities were not stored, and no clone one base away is much larger.

The full study reports these points: Because no day 14 peak-response samples were available, the repertoires could be characterized only after the peak T cell response. The whole spike protein was spanned by vaccine-associated CD4 TCRs, and dominant responses were seen in regions 160-218 and 743-854. In the small 56-69-year group, the increase in depth fell short of significance, most likely because of low power. Participants were mostly white British and included more females than males, and it was suggested by the authors that clonal diversity may have been underestimated. Conclusions about previously exposed vaccinees are limited because only five to seven AZD1222 recipients were SARS-CoV-2 seropositive at baseline. Spike-specific TCR breadth and depth rose significantly after two AZD1222 doses compared with day 0 and with MenACWY recipients. Nearly half of unique spike-specific TCRs reportedly recognized epitopes outside regions mutated in the B.1.351 and B.1.1.7 variants.

The time point tag for this specimen amounts to: baseline before first vaccination. Vaccinee samples came from UK trials COV001 and COV002, including a single-blind randomized controlled phase 2/3 trial of AZD1222 (ChAdOx1 nCoV-19) in healthy adults. Trial participant PBMC samples were collected at day 0 and day 28 after the second dose for TCRbeta chain sequencing. The CDR3 regions of human TCRbeta chains were analyzed by immunosequencing. Concerning the study's data processing: Repertoire TCRs were checked for matches against a reference library of SARS-CoV-2-specific TCRs that had been generated using the MIRA antigen-specificity platform. Breadth was defined as the fraction of unique TCRs that were SARS-CoV-2-associated. Depth was defined as the fraction of total T cells that were SARS-CoV-2-associated. Using the MIRA data, each spike-specific TCR was assigned both to the spike region to which the TCR was reactive and to a CD4 or CD8 class. Log10-transformed breadth and depth values were compared by one-way ANOVA with Sidak's multiple comparisons tests. TCRdb holds this immuneACCESS table with in-frame rearrangements only. Some clones are missing; in checked studies, unresolved V genes explain under half, and the rest has no known cause. The DNA was the basis for D and trimming; V, J and clone size are from that table. A total of some 200,000 clones appear in this sample, approximately 91% of them only once. The ten biggest clones cover roughly 0.98% of the sample.

This sequence was found in an adult in good health. The chain is assembled from TRBV12-2 and TRBJ2-1; whether TRBD2, the table's D call, matches the DNA was not checked. TRBV12-2 is given as a pseudogene. Sequencing used peripheral blood, obtained on day 0 of AZD1222 vaccination. The DNA sequence is as follows: TGTGCAAGTCGCTCACTCGAGGGCTACTGCTACAATGAGCAGTTCTTC. This encodes CASRSLEGYCYNEQFF.